These T cell receptor beta chains were read from a single sample in a study of cytomegalovirus exposure and HLA in healthy donors. The protocol was immunoSEQ multiplex PCR, while the TCRdb copy is restricted to in-frame clones and leaves out a portion. This sample contains 200,000 to 250,000 clones. Sequenced material: PBMCs. These receptor sequences come from a woman aged 30 to 39 in good health and CMV-seropositive. CDR3s include the opening cysteine and the closing phenylalanine or tryptophan. Each record gives: V gene, J gene, D gene, CDR3 protein, CDR3 DNA. D genes are given only for firm matches.

TRBV29-1	TRBJ1-1	.	CSVPPGSNMGTEAFF	TGCAGCGTTCCCCCGGGGTCTAATATGGGCACTGAAGCTTTCTTT
TRBV7-9	TRBJ2-7	TRBD2	CASSLLAESVEQYF	TGTGCCAGCAGCTTGCTAGCGGAGTCCGTTGAGCAGTACTTC
TRBV6-6	TRBJ1-1	.	CASKVTTTEAFF	TGTGCCAGCAAGGTGACAACGACTGAAGCTTTCTTT
TRBV14	TRBJ2-1	.	CASSQDQGNEQFF	TGTGCCAGCAGCCAAGATCAGGGGAATGAGCAGTTCTTC
TRBV4-1	TRBJ1-5	TRBD1	CASSQGTGRQPQHF	TGCGCCAGCAGCCAAGGGACAGGGAGACAGCCCCAGCATTTT
TRBV28	TRBJ2-1	.	CASSQQGNEQFF	TGTGCCAGCAGCCAACAGGGTAATGAGCAGTTCTTC
TRBV29-1	TRBJ2-7	.	CSVEGFGAVSYEQYF	TGCAGCGTTGAAGGATTCGGAGCAGTCTCCTACGAGCAGTACTTC
TRBV6-1	TRBJ2-1	TRBD2	CASSEMGLVSYNEQFF	TGTGCCAGCAGTGAAATGGGACTAGTCTCCTACAATGAGCAGTTCTTC
TRBV5-1	TRBJ1-3	.	CASSVDSSGNTIYF	TGCGCCAGCAGCGTTGACAGCTCTGGAAACACCATATATTTT
TRBV28	TRBJ1-1	.	CASRVKGTEAFF	TGTGCCAGCAGGGTAAAGGGGACTGAAGCTTTCTTT
TRBV6-1	TRBJ1-1	.	CASLAGDSNTEAFF	TGTGCCAGCTTAGCCGGAGACAGCAACACTGAAGCTTTCTTT
TRBV6-5	TRBJ1-1	.	CASSYLSTVRGTEAFF	TGTGCCAGCAGTTACCTTTCGACAGTTCGCGGCACTGAAGCTTTCTTT
TRBV13	TRBJ2-1	.	CASSLGDSAEQFF	TGTGCCAGCAGCCTTGGGGACTCCGCCGAGCAGTTCTTC
TRBV19	TRBJ2-7	TRBD1	CASSRSGTGIYEQYF	TGTGCCAGTAGTAGATCCGGGACAGGCATCTACGAGCAGTACTTC
TRBV5-1	TRBJ2-5	.	CASSLEGGGGTQYF	TGCGCCAGCAGCTTGGAGGGCGGCGGAGGGACCCAGTACTTC
TRBV13	TRBJ2-7	TRBD2	CASSSQAGMPYEQYF	TGTGCCAGCAGCTCTCAAGCGGGGATGCCCTACGAGCAGTACTTC
TRBV7-8	TRBJ2-5	.	CASSPSGVRGRVQETQYF	TGTGCCAGCAGCCCAAGTGGGGTCAGGGGAAGGGTCCAAGAGACCCAGTACTTC
TRBV7-2	TRBJ2-3	TRBD2	CASSLVLASDTQYF	TGTGCCAGCAGCTTAGTACTAGCGTCAGATACGCAGTATTTT
TRBV15	TRBJ2-7	TRBD1	CATSRGGQGGEQYF	TGTGCCACCAGCAGAGGGGGACAGGGCGGCGAGCAGTACTTC
TRBV10-2	TRBJ2-5	TRBD1	CAAAADRSKTQYF	TGCGCCGCAGCCGCGGACAGGTCAAAGACCCAGTACTTC